The 3 T cell receptor beta chains reported below all come from one sample, sequenced in a study of beta chain features in type 1 diabetes. Expressed TCRB transcripts were sequenced because the isolated RNA had all been reverse transcribed beforehand. Assay used: immunoSEQ multiplex PCR; TCRdb lists only in-frame clones, some missing. The sample has about 240,000 clones; 25% to 35% are singletons. The specimen was central memory CD4+ T cells from blood. These receptors came from a young man in good health.

Concerning this clone: This sample includes further DNA sequences coding for the same CDR3. The genes are TRBV30 and TRBJ1-2; weak D call: TRBD1 (6 bases). The CDR3 is made up of 11 amino acids. Per germline, CDR1 GTSNPN and CDR2 SVGIG (reference sequence). Trimming stripped 3 bases from V and 8 bases from J, with 10 bases between. The CDR3 DNA follows: TGTGCCTGGAGCGTCGGGGGCGGCTACACCTTC. It specifies CAWSVGGGYTF.

This clone has only a few counts. The chain couples TRBV7-2 to TRBJ2-3; 12 bases are a match to TRBD2. Unmatched junction bases numbered 6, after V lost 4 bases and J lost 4 bases. Germline V gene lookup returns CDR1 SGHTA and CDR2 FQGNSA. The CDR3 extends over 16 amino acids. CDR3 DNA: TGTGCCAGCAGCTACCGACTAGCGGGAGCCGCAGATACGCAGTATTTT. Residues: CASSYRLAGAADTQYF.

The chain uses TRBV6-5 and TRBJ2-1; 12 nucleotides match TRBD1. After removal of 5 bases from V and 14 bases from J, the junction contained 7 bases not matched to a gene. This CDR3 is 13 amino acids long. The germline CDR1 and CDR2 sequences are MNHEY and SVGAGI. The CDR3 DNA sequence: TGTGCCAGCAGTGGGACAGGGGGCCAGGGTGAGTTCTTC. It translates to CASSGTGGQGEFF.